A single T cell receptor (beta chain) is shown here with its context. Its antigen is as yet unknown. This sample stems from a study of T cell repertoires in cytomegalovirus infection. Study as a whole: CMV epitopes that were recently identified and HLA-C-restricted were used alongside well-studied HLA-B-restricted ones.

TCRdb re-called the reads through MiXCR, storing one row per CDR3 protein. The sample lists fewer than 900,000 distinct CDR3 sequences, about 28% seen once, with around 13% in the top ten. The ends were cut back, 4 bases at V and 7 bases at J, with 20 bases in the middle. Per the germline V gene, CDR1 is MGHRA and CDR2 is YSYEKL. The CDR3 runs to 16 residues. This chain joins TRBV4-1 and TRBJ1-5, with D unresolved. This receptor was identified in a human donor in good health (CMV status not recorded). Some clones in this sample may be carry-over from other donors' samples. The starting material was cultured CD8+ T cells from PBMCs, obtained from culture after CMV antigen stimulation. The chain's CDR3 is CASSPETVGQPQPQHF. Written as DNA, the CDR3 is TGCGCCAGCAGCCCGGAGACGGTGGGCCAGCCACAGCCCCAGCATTTT.